This entry describes one T cell receptor (beta chain). The V gene lost 8 bases and the J gene lost 0 bases, with 12 bases spanning the gap. This CDR3 contains 14 residues. In germline, CDR1 is SGDLS, CDR2 YYNGEE. This record belongs to a study of T cells in localized non-small cell lung cancer. Produced via immunoSEQ multiplex PCR; TCRdb's table is partial and in-frame only. This table holds around 5,700 clones, roughly a third found once. This material consisted of lung tumor tissue, taken before any cancer treatment. This chain connects TRBV9 to TRBJ1-5, with D possibly TRBD1 on 6 matching bases. The TCR comes from a male donor aged 60 or older with stage I squamous cell lung carcinoma. The CDR3 region has the DNA TGTGCCAGTTCAGGGGTTATTAGCAATCAGCCCCAGCATTTT. Its protein is CASSGVISNQPQHF.